The rows below give T cell receptor beta chains drawn from one sample of a study of blood T cell repertoires in COVID-19. TCRdb keeps only in-frame clones here, not all; method: immunoSEQ multiplex PCR. The table records about 160,000 clones, about 81% of them present only once. The source material was peripheral blood. Receptors were obtained from a man in his 60s with active or convalescent COVID-19. CDR3s include the opening cysteine and the closing phenylalanine or tryptophan. A D gene is named only where the DNA matches it firmly. Size is stated for part of the rows, as once, few or many counts, or as a class when the clone is expanded.

j_call | clone_size | v_call | d_call | cdr3_nt | cdr3_aa
TRBJ1-2 | NA | TRBV6-2/TRBV6-3 | TRBD1 | TGTGCCAGCAGTGACAGGGGCGGCTATGGCTACACCTTC | CASSDRGGYGYTF
TRBJ2-1 | NA | TRBV5-6 | TRBD2 | TGTGCCAGCAGCTTGGTGCCTAGCGGTGGCACCTACAATGAGCAGTTCTTC | CASSLVPSGGTYNEQFF
TRBJ1-1 | NA | TRBV21-1 | NA | TGTGCCAGCGTGGGGCGGTGTGCTTTCTTT | CASVGRCAFF
TRBJ2-2 | NA | TRBV19 | TRBD2 | TGTGCCAGTAGTACCTCCGGGACTAAGAACACCGGGGAGCTGTTTTTT | CASSTSGTKNTGELFF
TRBJ1-2 | NA | TRBV5-6 | NA | TGTGCCAGCAGCTTGGGCTTGGGGGGTTATGGCTACACCTTC | CASSLGLGGYGYTF
TRBJ2-5 | NA | TRBV4-2 | NA | TGTGCCAGCAGCCAAGATCTGGAGACCCAGTACTTC | CASSQDLETQYF
TRBJ1-5 | NA | TRBV18 | NA | TGTGCCAGCTCACTCGGACGGGGAAACGATAGGCATTTT | CASSLGRGNDRHF
TRBJ1-5 | NA | TRBV28 | TRBD1 | TGTGCCAGCAGTGGGACAGTTAGCAATCAGCCCCAGCATTTT | CASSGTVSNQPQHF
TRBJ1-5 | NA | TRBV6-5 | TRBD1 | TGTGCCAGCCAGGACAGGGGAGGGGACAATCAGCCCCAGCATTTT | CASQDRGGDNQPQHF
TRBJ2-1 | NA | TRBV5-1 | TRBD1 | TGCGCCAGCAGCCCCCGGGACAGGGGGTCGATTCTTGGTGAGCAGTTCTTC | CASSPRDRGSILGEQFF
TRBJ2-1 | NA | TRBV27 | NA | TGTGCCAGCAGTTATTCCTCGACAGGTTTCTACAATGAGCAGTTCTTC | CASSYSSTGFYNEQFF
TRBJ2-5 | NA | TRBV19 | NA | TGTGCCACCTCAGGAGGAGAGGTTCTGGAGACCCAGTACTTC | CATSGGEVLETQYF
TRBJ2-3 | few | TRBV19 | NA | TGTGCCAGTAGTATAGATCGAGCATCCCGAAACACAGATACGCAGTATTTT | CASSIDRASRNTDTQYF
TRBJ1-1 | NA | TRBV4-2 | TRBD1 | TGTGCCAGCAGCCAAGTCGGAAACAGGGGTGCCGCTGAAGCTTTCTTT | CASSQVGNRGAAEAFF
TRBJ1-1 | NA | TRBV12-3/TRBV12-4 | NA | TGTGCCAGCAGCTCTACAGCCCTTGGAGCTTTCTTT | CASSSTALGAFF
TRBJ1-5 | NA | TRBV5-8 | NA | TGTGCCAGCAGCTTGGCTAGGGGTGTTAGTCAGCCCCAGCATTTT | CASSLARGVSQPQHF
TRBJ2-1 | NA | TRBV11-2 | TRBD2 | TGTGCCAGCAGCTTAGGGGGAGGGGTCATATACAATGAGCAGTTCTTC | CASSLGGGVIYNEQFF
TRBJ1-1 | NA | TRBV28 | NA | TGTGCCAGCAGCCCTCAGGGGATACAAGGGACTGAAGCTTTCTTT | CASSPQGIQGTEAFF
TRBJ1-1 | few | TRBV28 | TRBD1 | TGTGCCAGCAGCCATGGACAGGAGAAGCGGGCTGAAGCTTTCTTT | CASSHGQEKRAEAFF
TRBJ1-5 | NA | TRBV3-1/TRBV3-2 | TRBD1 | TGTGCCAGCAGCCAAGGGACAGGGGCAGGGGGGCCCCAGCATTTT | CASSQGTGAGGPQHF
TRBJ1-2 | once | TRBV5-8 | NA | TGTGCCAGCAGCTTGGATGCCAGGGTGGGTGGCTACACCTTC | CASSLDARVGGYTF
TRBJ1-1 | NA | TRBV28 | TRBD1 | TGTGCCAGCAGTTTAAGGAGGGGGCGAGCTTTCTTT | CASSLRRGRAFF
TRBJ1-4 | NA | TRBV4-1 | NA | TGCGCCAGCAGCCAAGACTCCAGGCTTTTCGAAAAACTGTTTTTT | CASSQDSRLFEKLFF
TRBJ2-7 | NA | TRBV4-1 | TRBD1 | TGCGCCAGCAGCCAAGATTCAGGGGGTGCAGGGAAAAACGAGCAGTACTTC | CASSQDSGGAGKNEQYF
TRBJ1-1 | few | TRBV5-1 | NA | TGCGCCAGCAGCCTCGAGGACTTGCGACAGGTGAAAATGAACACTGAAGCTTTCTTT | CASSLEDLRQVKMNTEAFF
TRBJ1-2 | NA | TRBV2 | TRBD1 | TGTGCCAGCAGTGGGGACAGAGTCTATGGCTACACCTTC | CASSGDRVYGYTF
TRBJ2-7 | NA | TRBV28 | TRBD1 | TGTGCCAGCAGTTTGGGACAGCCAGGGCAGTACTTC | CASSLGQPGQYF
TRBJ2-7 | NA | TRBV6-8 | TRBD1 | TGTGCCAGCACCCTCGGCGGACAGGGGAACTCCTACGAGCAGTACTTC | CASTLGGQGNSYEQYF
TRBJ1-5 | NA | TRBV3-1/TRBV3-2 | NA | TGTGCCAGCAGCCAAAACAGGGCGGGTCAGCCCCAGCATTTT | CASSQNRAGQPQHF
TRBJ2-1 | NA | TRBV5-4 | TRBD2 | TGTGCCAGCAGCCCCCCGGGACTAGCGGGGAATGAGCAGTTCTTC | CASSPPGLAGNEQFF
TRBJ2-3 | NA | TRBV15 | TRBD1 | TGTGCCACCAGCAGGGGGGGGACAGGGACAGATACGCAGTATTTT | CATSRGGTGTDTQYF
TRBJ1-6 | NA | TRBV11-2 | TRBD1 | TGTGCCAGCAGCCAGACAGGGGACGATAATTCACCCCTCCACTTT | CASSQTGDDNSPLHF
TRBJ1-2 | once | TRBV18 | TRBD1 | TGTGCCAGCTCACCCCAGGGGGTATACAGCTATGAGGGCTACACCTTC | CASSPQGVYSYEGYTF
TRBJ2-3 | NA | TRBV6-5 | TRBD1 | TGTGCCAGCAGATCCGGGACAGCAACAGATACGCAGTATTTT | CASRSGTATDTQYF
TRBJ2-1 | NA | TRBV29-1 | NA | TGCAGCGTTTCGGCCTACAATGAGCAGTTCTTC | CSVSAYNEQFF
TRBJ1-5 | NA | TRBV3-1/TRBV3-2 | NA | TGTGCCAGCAGCCTCGGGGGGAGCAATCAGCCCCAGCATTTT | CASSLGGSNQPQHF
TRBJ2-4 | NA | TRBV28 | NA | TGTGCCAGCAGTTTAGCGAAGGCGGTAGCCAAAAACATTCAGTACTTC | CASSLAKAVAKNIQYF
TRBJ2-7 | NA | TRBV20-1 | NA | TGCAGTGCTAGGAGTTATGGCGAGCAGTACTTC | CSARSYGEQYF
TRBJ1-1 | once | TRBV7-2 | TRBD1 | TGTGCCAGCAGCCCTTCAGGGGGGAACACTGAAGCTTTCTTT | CASSPSGGNTEAFF
TRBJ1-6 | NA | TRBV5-5 | NA | TGTGCCAGCAGCTTGGAAGTGAGCTCCTATAATTCACCCCTCCACTTT | CASSLEVSSYNSPLHF
TRBJ2-7 | NA | TRBV28 | NA | TGTGCCAGCAGTTTTAGCTCCTACTACGAGCAGTACTTC | CASSFSSYYEQYF
TRBJ2-7 | once | TRBV2 | NA | TGTGCCAGCAGTGGAGGTAGAGGTGGCGAGCAGTACTTC | CASSGGRGGEQYF
TRBJ2-5 | NA | TRBV11-1 | NA | TGTGCCAGCAGCGATGGGCGGACTCCGTACCAAGAGACCCAGTACTTC | CASSDGRTPYQETQYF
TRBJ1-3 | NA | TRBV29-1 | NA | TGCAGCGTTGGGACAAACGGAAACACCATATATTTT | CSVGTNGNTIYF
TRBJ2-6 | NA | TRBV4-2 | NA | TGTGCCAGCAGCCAGGGGCCCGAACTCTCGGGGGCCAACGTCCTGACTTTC | CASSQGPELSGANVLTF
TRBJ1-2 | NA | TRBV7-9 | NA | TGTGCCAGCAGCCGACTCGGGACTCAAGGCTACACCTTC | CASSRLGTQGYTF
TRBJ1-1 | NA | TRBV5-1 | NA | TGCGCCAGCAGCTTGGCCATGGGGGAGGGGACTGAAGCTTTCTTT | CASSLAMGEGTEAFF